The next 19 T cell receptor beta chains were all read from a single sample in a study of blood T cell repertoires in COVID-19. Only in-frame clones appear in the TCRdb table, and some are missing; sequencing was by immunoSEQ multiplex PCR. The table includes approximately 230,000 clones, 65% to 85% detected once. Material: peripheral blood. The receptors shown here come from an older man with acute or convalescent COVID-19.

The chain recombines TRBV5-1 with TRBJ2-7; 9 bases are shared with TRBD2. The CDR3 has 16 amino acids. Germline values: CDR1 SGHRS, CDR2 YFSETQ. The trim removed 0 bases at V and 2 bases at J, leaving 6 bases unmatched. This CDR3 reads CASSLVLAGAPYEQYF. In DNA form, the CDR3 reads TGCGCCAGCAGCTTGGTTTTAGCGGGAGCCCCCTACGAGCAGTACTTC.

V and J are TRBV5-5 and TRBJ2-5; TRBD2 matches at 12 bases. Trimming at V came to 3 bases and at J to 5 bases, leaving 8 bases not matched to a gene. CDR1 is SGHKS, CDR2 YYEKEE, per germline (reference sequence). This CDR3 region has 16 residues. CDR3 sequence reads: CASSSPTSGSPETQYF. The CDR3 DNA reads TGTGCCAGCAGCTCGCCGACTAGCGGGAGTCCGGAGACCCAGTACTTC. Supplemented by reference TRBV5-5 and TRBJ2-5, the full variable domain reads DAGVTQSPTHLIKTRGQQVTLRCSPISGHKSVSWYQQVLGQGPQFIFQYYEKEERGRGNFPDRFSARQFPNYSSELNVNALLLGDSALYLCASSSPTSGSPETQYFGPGTRLLVL.

The genes are TRBV5-6 and TRBJ2-3, with TRBD1 matching 8 bases. V gave up 2 bases and J gave up 3 bases; unmatched junction bases: 5. CDR3 length: 15 residues. Looked up from germline, CDR1 is SGHDT and CDR2 is YYEEEE. The CDR3 coding sequence is TGTGCCAGCAGCTTAGGACAGGGCAAAACAGATACGCAGTATTTT. It translates to CASSLGQGKTDTQYF.

The gene calls are TRBV14 and TRBJ2-5; tentative D call: TRBD2 (6 bases). CDR3 length equals 15 residues. V was clipped by 1 base and J by 1 base, with 10 bases between them. Germline values: CDR1 SGHDN, CDR2 FVKESK. CDR3 bases: TGTGCCAGCAGCCAAGGGGGGGTCGGCCAAGAGACCCAGTACTTC. It specifies CASSQGGVGQETQYF.

This clone was picked up a small number of times. The chain uses TRBV5-1 and TRBJ2-7, with D perhaps matching TRBD1 (5 bases). CDR3 length: 11 amino acids. V was pared by 5 bases and J by 6 bases, with 9 bases between. CDR1 is SGHRS, CDR2 YFSETQ, per germline. CDR3 DNA: TGCGCCAGCAGGGACAATCTCGAGCAGTACTTC. Its protein is CASRDNLEQYF.

V is TRBV28 and J is TRBJ1-5; tentatively, D is TRBD1 (5 bases). CDR3 length equals 16 residues. CDR1 is MDHEN, CDR2 SYDVKM, per germline. Trimming pared 5 bases from V and 1 base from J, leaving 15 bases between. The CDR3 region has the DNA TGTGCCAGCAGTCTCCACGGGGGTTGGAGCAATCAGCCCCAGCATTTT. Translating it yields CASSLHGGWSNQPQHF.

The chain is built from TRBV27 and TRBJ2-1; 12 bases match TRBD2. The CDR3 covers 15 residues. V dropped 7 bases and J dropped 9; count of bases not matched to a gene: 10. Per the germline V gene, CDR1 is MNHEY and CDR2 is SMNVEV (reference sequence). The CDR3: CASTRWTSGAGEQFF. The CDR3 DNA sequence: TGTGCCAGCACCCGGTGGACTAGCGGGGCTGGTGAGCAGTTCTTC.

The chain combines TRBV4-1 with TRBJ2-5, with TRBD1 matching over 10 bases. Trimming removed 0 bases from V and 6 bases from J; junction bases left unmatched: 4. The length of the CDR3 is 15 residues. Germline lookup yields CDR1 MGHRA and CDR2 YSYEKL. The CDR3 sequence: CASSQDWTGGQTQYF. The CDR3 DNA reads as TGCGCCAGCAGCCAAGACTGGACAGGGGGACAGACCCAGTACTTC.

This rearrangement joins TRBV5-1 to TRBJ1-3; the D is unclear. CDR1 and CDR2 (germline): SGHRS, YFSETQ. This CDR3 is 16 amino acids long. V lost 3 bases and J 0 bases, leaving 13 bases between the germline ends. CDR3 nucleotide sequence: TGCGCCAGCAGCTCCCCCCGTGAGGGCTCTGGAAACACCATATATTTT. The encoded protein is CASSSPREGSGNTIYF.

The rearrangement uses TRBV10-3 and TRBJ1-3; 11 bases map to TRBD1. CDR1 is ENHRY and CDR2 is SYGVKD in the germline V gene. The J segment lost 4 bases and the V segment lost 8 bases, leaving 1 base of the junction unmatched. The CDR3 totals 13 residues. CDR3 residues: CAIGQGAGNTIYF. CDR3 DNA: TGTGCCATCGGACAGGGGGCAGGAAACACCATATATTTT.

This chain connects TRBV5-6 to TRBJ1-2; 8 bases match TRBD1. The CDR3 has 15 amino acids. V was pared by 5 bases and J by 8 bases, with 14 bases of the junction left unmatched. The germline V gene encodes CDR1 SGHDT and CDR2 YYEEEE. CDR3 sequence: CASRRPGQATYGYTF. CDR3 coding DNA: TGTGCCAGCAGACGACCGGGACAGGCCACCTACGGCTACACCTTC. The full variable domain, completed using reference TRBV5-6 and TRBJ1-2, is DAGVTQSPTHLIKTRGQQVTLRCSPKSGHDTVSWYQQALGQGPQFIFQYYEEEERQRGNFPDRFSGHQFPNYSSELNVNALLLGDSALYLCASRRPGQATYGYTFGSGTRLTVV.

The chain employs TRBV11-2 and TRBJ2-2; the D is unclear. Trimming stripped 2 bases from V and 7 bases from J, with 2 bases between. Per the germline V gene, CDR1 is SGHAT and CDR2 is FQNNGV. The CDR3 has 11 amino acids. The CDR3 region has the DNA TGTGCCAGCAGCTTACACGGGGAGCTGTTTTTT. Translation gives CASSLHGELFF.

The genes are TRBV18 and TRBJ1-2; D ambiguous. The V gene lost 5 bases and the J gene lost 0 bases, with 13 bases spanning the gap. The CDR3 spans 15 residues. CDR1 KGHSH and CDR2 LQKENI come from the germline V gene. The CDR3 nucleotides are TGTGCCAGCTCATCAACACAAACGACTAACTATGGCTACACCTTC. Translation gives CASSSTQTTNYGYTF.

V is TRBV12-3 or TRBV12-4 and J is TRBJ2-7, with unresolved D. The germline V and J ends were trimmed by 4 bases and 6 bases, with 10 bases remaining between them. The CDR3 is made up of 12 amino acids. CDR3 nucleotide sequence: TGTGCCAGCAGTTCCCCCCCCGGCGAGCAGTACTTC. The encoded protein is CASSSPPGEQYF.

This chain uses TRBV5-4 with TRBJ2-7, with D tentatively TRBD1 (6 bases). V lost 3 bases to trimming and J lost 4 bases, with 17 bases between them. Germline loops: CDR1 SGHNT, CDR2 YYREEE (reference sequence). There are 15 residues in the CDR3. CDR3 coding DNA: TGTGCCAGCAGCTCCTCCGGGACAAGGAGTTACGAGCAGTACTTC. Protein product: CASSSSGTRSYEQYF. Supplemented by reference TRBV5-4 and TRBJ2-7, the full variable domain reads ETGVTQSPTHLIKTRGQQVTLRCSSQSGHNTVSWYQQALGQGPQFIFQYYREEENGRGNFPPRFSGLQFPNYSSELNVNALELDDSALYLCASSSSGTRSYEQYFGPGTRLTVT.

The sample holds a few counts of this clone. V gene TRBV5-1 combines with J gene TRBJ2-7, with 11 bases identical to TRBD1. This CDR3 has 13 amino acids. V was pared by 5 bases and J by 3 bases, with 1 base of the junction left unmatched. Germline CDR1 is SGHRS and CDR2 is YFSETQ. The CDR3 sequence: CASRGQGDYEQYF. CDR3 nucleotide sequence: TGCGCCAGCAGGGGACAGGGGGACTACGAGCAGTACTTC.

Details on this clone: Other DNA sequences in this sample translate to the same CDR3. The rearrangement uses TRBV7-2 and TRBJ2-1; D gene unclear. This CDR3 comprises 16 residues. V was pared by 1 base and J by 0 bases, with 10 bases between. Germline V gene data show CDR1 as SGHTA and CDR2 as FQGNSA. This CDR3 is CASSLGWSGSYNEQFF. The CDR3 nucleotides are TGTGCCAGCAGCTTAGGTTGGTCCGGCTCCTACAATGAGCAGTTCTTC.

The chain joins TRBV25-1 to TRBJ2-3; 8 positions match TRBD1. J was trimmed by 5 bases and V by 5 bases; bases with no gene match: 9. Germline V gives CDR1 MGHDK, CDR2 SYGVNS. The CDR3 extends over 15 amino acids. The CDR3 protein is CASSKIQGAGDTQYF. The CDR3 DNA is TGTGCCAGCAGTAAGATCCAGGGGGCGGGAGATACGCAGTATTTT. Drawing the rest from reference TRBV25-1 and TRBJ2-3, the complete variable domain is EADIYQTPRYLVIGTGKKITLECSQTMGHDKMYWYQQDPGMELHLIHYSYGVNSTEKGDLSSESTVSRIRTEHFPLTLESARPSHTSQYLCASSKIQGAGDTQYFGPGTRLTVL.

Concerning this clone: The sample contains more than one DNA sequence encoding this CDR3. V is TRBV18 and J is TRBJ2-2, with D tentatively TRBD1 (6 bases). V was clipped by 6 bases and J by 8 bases, with 13 bases between them. CDR1 is KGHSH, CDR2 LQKENI, per germline. The CDR3 spans 13 residues. Written as DNA, the CDR3 is TGTGCCAGCTCTGCAGGGGTCACGGGGGAGCTGTTTTTT. It is translated as CASSAGVTGELFF.